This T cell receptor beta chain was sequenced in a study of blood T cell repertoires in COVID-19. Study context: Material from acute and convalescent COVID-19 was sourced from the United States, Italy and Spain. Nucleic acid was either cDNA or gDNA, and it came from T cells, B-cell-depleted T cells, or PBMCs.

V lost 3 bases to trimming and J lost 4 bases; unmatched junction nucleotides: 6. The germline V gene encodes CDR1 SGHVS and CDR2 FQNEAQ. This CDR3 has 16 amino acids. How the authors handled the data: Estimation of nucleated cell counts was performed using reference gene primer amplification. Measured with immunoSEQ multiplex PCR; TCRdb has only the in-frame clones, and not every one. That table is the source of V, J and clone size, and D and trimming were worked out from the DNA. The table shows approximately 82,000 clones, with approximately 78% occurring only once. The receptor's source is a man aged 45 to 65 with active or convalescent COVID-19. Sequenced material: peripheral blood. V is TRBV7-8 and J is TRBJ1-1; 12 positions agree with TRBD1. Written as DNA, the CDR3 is TGTGCCAGCAGCTTGGGACAGGGGGCCTCGGGCACTGAAGCTTTCTTT. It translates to CASSLGQGASGTEAFF.